These 21 T cell receptor beta chains were all obtained from the same sample, sequenced in a study of shared clonotypes between healthy human individuals. Clones were sequenced by immunoSEQ multiplex PCR, and TCRdb holds only the in-frame ones, with some missing. The table has roughly 490,000 clones, 79% seen once. The sample was PBMCs. The receptors were gathered from a woman aged 40 to 50 in good health. Some clones in this sample may be carry-over from other donors' samples.

The V gene is TRBV2, the J gene TRBJ1-2; 9 nucleotides agree with TRBD1. The trim removed 6 bases at V and 10 bases at J, leaving 9 bases unmatched. Germline V CDR1 and CDR2: SNHLY, FYNNEI. The CDR3 spans 13 residues. DNA for the CDR3: TGTGCCAGCAGCAACAGGGGGCGCAAAGACTACACCTTC. Amino acid sequence: CASSNRGRKDYTF.

The chain employs TRBV5-4 and TRBJ2-2; D gene unclear. Per the germline V gene, CDR1 is SGHNT and CDR2 is YYREEE (reference sequence). The CDR3 has 14 residues. Trimming took 0 bases from V and 1 from J, leaving 4 bases between them. CDR3 residues: CASSLDWNTGELFF. CDR3 in DNA: TGTGCCAGCAGCTTGGACTGGAACACCGGGGAGCTGTTTTTT.

Of note for this clone: A single base is all that separates this from a far larger clone, so a read error is likely. The gene calls are TRBV7-2 and TRBJ2-1; D unclear. This CDR3 is 11 amino acids long. Germline lookup yields CDR1 SGHTA and CDR2 FQGNSA. CDR3 sequence: CASGFYNEQFF. In DNA form, the CDR3 reads TGTGCCAGCGGCTTCTACAATGAGCAGTTCTTC.

The gene calls are TRBV6-1 and TRBJ2-7; TRBD1 agrees at 9 bases. Germline CDR1 MNHNS, CDR2 SASEGT. CDR3 length: 16 residues. The V segment lost 1 base and the J segment 1 base; nucleotides outside the gene matches: 5. The CDR3 DNA follows: TGTGCCAGCAGTGAAGGGGACAGGGTGATTTCCTACGAGCAGTACTTC. It codes for CASSEGDRVISYEQYF.

The chain has TRBV10-3 and TRBJ1-6, with 8 bases fitting TRBD1. This CDR3 has 14 residues. V lost 9 bases and J lost 4; bases outside the gene matches: 5. Per the germline V gene, CDR1 is ENHRY and CDR2 is SYGVKD. CDR3 residues: CAISWDRYNSPLHF. CDR3 sequence (DNA): TGTGCCATTAGCTGGGACAGGTATAATTCACCCCTCCACTTT.

V gene TRBV5-1 combines with J gene TRBJ2-2; TRBD1 agrees at 10 bases. The germline V gene has CDR1 SGHRS and CDR2 YFSETQ. The CDR3 extends over 15 amino acids. V was pared by 5 bases and J by 5 bases, with 6 bases of the junction left unmatched. The CDR3 nucleotides are TGCGCCAGCAGGGAGAGGACAGGGGGAACCGGGGAGCTGTTTTTT. It translates to CASRERTGGTGELFF. Full variable domain (remainder filled in from reference TRBV5-1 and TRBJ2-2): KAGVTQTPRYLIKTRGQQVTLSCSPISGHRSVSWYQQTPGQGLQFLFEYFSETQRNKGNFPGRFSGRQFSNSRSEMNVSTLELGDSALYLCASRERTGGTGELFFGEGSRLTVL.

About this clone itself: It differs at one base from a far larger clone, so likely a read error. This same CDR3 is encoded by further DNA sequences in the sample. The J gene is TRBJ2-6, the V gene TRBV28; either TRBD1 or TRBD2 may supply D (6 bases each). There are 14 residues in the CDR3. The germline V gene has CDR1 MDHEN and CDR2 SYDVKM. Here the CDR3 DNA reads TGTGCCAGCATCTCCCCGTGGGGGGCCAATGTCCTGACTTTC. Amino acids: CASISPWGANVLTF.

The chain is built from TRBV11-3 and TRBJ2-3, with no clear D. V lost 1 base, J lost 5 bases, and 13 bases lay in between. The CDR3 runs to 15 residues. The germline V gene encodes CDR1 SGHNT and CDR2 YENEEA. CDR3 bases: TGTGCCAGCAGCTTAGGCTCGACCCGCGGAGATACGCAGTATTTT. Protein sequence: CASSLGSTRGDTQYF.

The chain uses TRBV7-2 and TRBJ2-7, with D possibly TRBD2 on 5 matching bases. The CDR3 contains 13 residues. Germline V gives CDR1 SGHTA, CDR2 FQGNSA. V was trimmed by 5 bases and J by 3 bases, leaving 11 bases between them. CDR3 sequence: CASSRTRNYEQYF. The CDR3 nucleotides read TGTGCCAGCAGCCGTACTAGAAACTACGAGCAGTACTTC.

This sequence joins TRBV25-1 and TRBJ1-4; possible D gene TRBD1, 6 bases. V lost 7 bases and J 5 bases, leaving 17 bases between the germline ends. Germline CDR1 is MGHDK and CDR2 is SYGVNS. CDR3 length: 15 amino acids. The CDR3 here is CASTQRGGQNEKLFF. CDR3 sequence (DNA): TGTGCCAGCACCCAAAGAGGGGGACAAAATGAAAAACTGTTTTTT.

The chain joins TRBV5-5 to TRBJ2-7; TRBD2 matches at 7 bases. The V gene end was trimmed by 3 bases and the J gene end by 6 bases; junction bases not matched to a gene: 9. CDR1 is SGHKS, CDR2 YYEKEE, per germline (reference sequence). CDR3 length equals 14 residues. Here the CDR3 DNA reads TGTGCCAGCAGCTCCCGGGACTACTTTAGCGAGCAGTACTTC. Translated: CASSSRDYFSEQYF.

V is TRBV5-1 and J is TRBJ1-2, with 8 bases fitting TRBD1. The CDR3 extends over 14 amino acids. From germline, CDR1 is SGHRS and CDR2 YFSETQ. V shed 4 bases and J 4 bases; nucleotides not matched to a gene: 6. The CDR3 DNA reads as TGCGCCAGCAGCCTATACAGGGGGGCCTATGGCTACACCTTC. It translates to CASSLYRGAYGYTF.

This clone was picked up a small number of times. This chain uses TRBV29-1 with TRBJ2-1; tentative D call: TRBD2 (6 bases). Trimming left V 4 bases short and J 4 bases short, with 14 bases between. CDR1 and CDR2 from the germline V gene are SQVTM and ANQGSEA. The CDR3 spans 14 residues. CDR3 protein: CSVGPSGGYNEQFF. The CDR3 coding sequence is TGCAGCGTTGGCCCCAGCGGAGGGTACAATGAGCAGTTCTTC.

This clone is a singleton in its sample. The chain is built from TRBV5-1 and TRBJ1-3; D is undetermined. V was clipped by 5 bases and J by 2 bases, with 11 bases between them. The CDR3 covers 14 residues. CDR1 and CDR2 from the germline V gene are SGHRS and YFSETQ. CDR3 DNA: TGCGCCAGCAGTCACGGGGAGACTGGAAACACCATATATTTT. Amino acids: CASSHGETGNTIYF.

The table lists this clone with a count of one. The rearrangement joins TRBV7-2 to TRBJ2-2, with D perhaps assigned TRBD1 or TRBD2 (5 bases each). The germline V gene has CDR1 SGHTA and CDR2 FQGNSA. The CDR3 covers 14 residues. Trimming took off 5 bases at V and 7 bases at J, with 14 bases between the two ends. Here the CDR3 reads CASSVSGAGGELFF. In nucleotides, the CDR3 is TGTGCCAGCAGCGTCTCTGGGGCGGGCGGGGAGCTGTTTTTT.

This chain uses TRBV27 with TRBJ2-1; D is perhaps TRBD2 (6 bases). Germline CDR1 reads MNHEY; CDR2 reads SMNVEV (reference sequence). V dropped 1 base and J dropped 0 bases, with 10 bases sitting between them. This CDR3 spans 16 amino acids. The CDR3 region has the DNA TGTGCCAGCAGTTTATTGCGGGGCCTCTCCTACAATGAGCAGTTCTTC. Translated: CASSLLRGLSYNEQFF.

The chain links TRBV15 to TRBJ2-7, with D possibly TRBD2 on 7 matching bases. Trimming took off 2 bases at V and 4 bases at J, with 30 bases between the two ends. Germline V gene lookup returns CDR1 LNHNV and CDR2 YYDKDF (reference sequence). The CDR3 length is 20 residues. The CDR3 protein is CATSRYRDWGAGPYRYEQYF. The CDR3, as DNA: TGTGCCACCAGCAGATACAGGGATTGGGGAGCGGGACCATATCGGTACGAGCAGTACTTC.

The J gene is TRBJ1-2, the V gene TRBV5-6, with unresolved D. The germline V and J ends were trimmed by 7 bases and 4 bases, with 20 bases remaining between them. The CDR3 is 15 residues long. From germline, CDR1 is SGHDT and CDR2 YYEEEE. This CDR3 is CASLHISRKTYGYTF. The CDR3, as DNA: TGTGCCAGCCTACATATCAGTCGAAAGACCTATGGCTACACCTTC.

The chain is built from TRBV7-2 and TRBJ1-2; TRBD1 might be the D (5 bases). The CDR3 runs to 14 residues. Germline CDR1 SGHTA, CDR2 FQGNSA. Deletions cut 5 bases from V and 6 bases from J, with 16 bases between. CDR3 DNA sequence: TGTGCCAGCAGCATCACCCAGGGATGGGATGGCTACACCTTC. This gives the protein CASSITQGWDGYTF.

The chain recombines TRBV4-1 with TRBJ1-5; D is undetermined. Germline V CDR1 and CDR2: MGHRA, YSYEKL. Trimming took 4 bases from V and 6 from J, leaving 16 bases between them. The CDR3 covers 15 residues. The CDR3 loop reads CASSRNLMGTQPQHF. CDR3 coding DNA: TGCGCCAGCAGCCGAAATCTAATGGGCACTCAGCCCCAGCATTTT.

This rearrangement joins TRBV2 to TRBJ2-3; 12 positions agree with TRBD2. The CDR3 covers 14 residues. Trimming took 6 bases from V and 10 from J; bases not matched to a gene: 8. CDR1 and CDR2 from the germline V gene are SNHLY and FYNNEI. The CDR3: CASSAGTSGWAQYF. The CDR3 nucleotides are TGTGCCAGCAGCGCCGGGACTAGCGGGTGGGCGCAGTATTTT.